Sequencing of this T cell receptor beta chain was carried out in a study of regulatory T cells in long-lasting Graves disease. This sample's time point: persistent/refractory GD, antithyroid drugs over 5 years with positive TRAb. PBMC RNA served as the TCR library source. Patients were enrolled at an endocrinology department in Xi'an, China. Notes on the study in general: Comparison showed that persistent patients shared more public clonotypes (roughly 2,700) than new patients (around 1,000). It was peripheral blood alone, not thyroid tissue, that was studied.

This clonotype appeared many times. The target antigen is unknown. The TCR beta library used iRepertoire HTBI primers with Arm-PCR amplification of CDR3. TCRdb reprocessed the multiplex PCR reads with MiXCR, giving one entry per CDR3 protein. Found here are fewer than 600,000 distinct CDR3 sequences, about 20% of them singletons; the top ten hold about an eighth. This TCR derives from a female donor with Graves disease. The material sequenced was peripheral blood mononuclear cells (PBMCs), taken when the disease was refractory, from a patient treated with antithyroid drugs.

CDR3 loop: CASGSNQPQHF. The CDR3 coding sequence is TGTGCCAGCGGTAGCAATCAGCCCCAGCATTTT. V is TRBV12-3 or TRBV12-4 and J is TRBJ1-5, with D unclear. This CDR3 region has 11 residues. The V gene lost 8 bases and the J gene lost 0 bases, with 2 bases spanning the gap.